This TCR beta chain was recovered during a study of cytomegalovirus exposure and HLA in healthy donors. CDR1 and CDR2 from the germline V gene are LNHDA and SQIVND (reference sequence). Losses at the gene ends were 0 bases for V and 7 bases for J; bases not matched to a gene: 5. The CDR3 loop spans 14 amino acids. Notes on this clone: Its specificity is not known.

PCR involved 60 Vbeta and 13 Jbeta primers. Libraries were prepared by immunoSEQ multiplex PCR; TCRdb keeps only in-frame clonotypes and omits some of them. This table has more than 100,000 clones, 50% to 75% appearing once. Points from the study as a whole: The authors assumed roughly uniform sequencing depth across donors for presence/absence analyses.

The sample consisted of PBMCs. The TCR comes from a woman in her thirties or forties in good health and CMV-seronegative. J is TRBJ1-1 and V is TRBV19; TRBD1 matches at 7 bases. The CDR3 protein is CASSIDVSGGEAFF. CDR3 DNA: TGTGCCAGTAGTATAGATGTTTCAGGGGGTGAAGCTTTCTTT. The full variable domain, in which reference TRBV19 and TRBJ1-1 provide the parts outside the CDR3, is DGGITQSPKYLFRKEGQNVTLSCEQNLNHDAMYWYRQDPGQGLRLIYYSQIVNDFQKGDIAEGYSVSREKKESFPLTVTSAQKNPTAFYLCASSIDVSGGEAFFGQGTRLTVV.